This T cell receptor beta chain is from a study of shared T cell receptors in the human thymus. The CDR3 runs to 12 residues. With 2 bases removed from V and 8 bases from J, the gap between germline ends came to 7 bases. Germline V gene lookup returns CDR1 SGHTA and CDR2 FQGNSA. Produced via immunoSEQ multiplex PCR; TCRdb's table is partial and in-frame only. The table lists hundreds of thousands of clones, 95% of them singletons, with approximately 0.02% in the top ten. This rearrangement joins TRBV7-2 to TRBJ2-1, with D possibly TRBD2 on 6 matching bases. The sequenced sample was thymocytes. The TCR comes from a human donor. This chain's CDR3 is CASSLWGDEQFF. The CDR3 DNA follows: TGTGCCAGCAGCTTATGGGGGGATGAGCAGTTCTTC. Based on the CDR3 plus reference TRBV7-2 and TRBJ2-1, the full variable domain is GAGVSQSPSNKVTEKGKDVELRCDPISGHTALYWYRQSLGQGLEFLIYFQGNSAPDKSGLPSDRFSAERTGGSVSTLTIQRTQQEDSAVYLCASSLWGDEQFFGPGTRLTVL.